Listed below are T cell receptor beta chains from one sample, sequenced in a study of T cell repertoires in cytomegalovirus infection. In TCRdb, the reads were re-called with MiXCR into one record per CDR3 protein. The sample carries about 470,000 distinct CDR3 sequences, approximately 42% recorded once. Antigen specificity for these receptors is unknown. Here the sequenced sample was cultured PBMCs, taken from culture after CMV antigen stimulation. The source is a human donor in good health (CMV status not recorded). Some clones in this sample may be carry-over from other donors' samples. Each CDR3 is given with its conserved first and last residue. The order of the fields is D gene, clone size, J gene, V gene, CDR3 protein, CDR3 DNA. The D gene is left open where the match is weak. Size is omitted from some rows. Given values are once, few, many or a class for expanded clones.

d_gene: TRBD2
abundance: once
j_gene: TRBJ2-1
v_gene: TRBV7-8
CDR3aa: CASSLVRGVWQFF
CDR3nt: TGTGCCAGCAGCTTAGTCCGGGGGGTTTGGCAGTTCTTC

d_gene: .
abundance: .
j_gene: TRBJ2-1
v_gene: TRBV4-1
CDR3aa: CASSHPTRTYNEQFF
CDR3nt: TGCGCCAGCAGCCATCCCACCAGGACCTACAATGAGCAGTTCTTC

d_gene: TRBD1
abundance: few
j_gene: TRBJ2-4
v_gene: TRBV5-1
CDR3aa: CASSPWTGENIQYF
CDR3nt: TGCGCCAGCAGCCCCTGGACAGGGGAGAATATTCAGTACTTC

d_gene: TRBD2
abundance: many
j_gene: TRBJ2-5
v_gene: TRBV7-6
CDR3aa: CASSLASGRGIETQYF
CDR3nt: TGTGCCAGCAGCTTAGCTAGCGGGAGAGGGATAGAGACCCAGTACTTC

d_gene: TRBD1
abundance: few
j_gene: TRBJ2-7
v_gene: TRBV7-2
CDR3aa: CASRLGAGGNYEQYF
CDR3nt: TGTGCCAGCAGGCTAGGGGCAGGGGGCAACTACGAGCAGTACTTC

d_gene: .
abundance: once
j_gene: TRBJ2-3
v_gene: TRBV19
CDR3aa: CASSMGTAKDTQYF
CDR3nt: TGTGCCAGTAGTATGGGGACTGCCAAGGATACGCAGTATTTT

d_gene: .
abundance: few
j_gene: TRBJ1-6
v_gene: TRBV7-8
CDR3aa: CASSLWAGRNSPLHF
CDR3nt: TGTGCCAGCAGCTTGTGGGCAGGGCGAAATTCACCCCTCCACTTT

d_gene: .
abundance: .
j_gene: TRBJ1-1
v_gene: TRBV7-6
CDR3aa: CASSLGGRTEAFF
CDR3nt: TGTGCCAGCAGCTTGGGGGGCCGCACTGAAGCTTTCTTT

d_gene: .
abundance: few
j_gene: TRBJ1-2
v_gene: TRBV10-3
CDR3aa: CAISERSGRKYGYTF
CDR3nt: TGTGCCATCAGTGAGCGGTCAGGGCGAAAATATGGCTACACCTTC

d_gene: TRBD2
abundance: .
j_gene: TRBJ2-3
v_gene: TRBV20-1
CDR3aa: CSAGGGGGGTDTQYF
CDR3nt: TGCAGTGCTGGCGGGGGGGGGGGTGGCACAGATACGCAGTATTTT

d_gene: .
abundance: .
j_gene: TRBJ1-1
v_gene: TRBV7-9
CDR3aa: CASSLPKGSSMNTEAFF
CDR3nt: TGTGCCAGCAGCCTTCCAAAGGGTAGCAGCATGAACACTGAAGCTTTCTTT

d_gene: .
abundance: few
j_gene: TRBJ2-5
v_gene: TRBV5-4
CDR3aa: CASSFMAKETQYF
CDR3nt: TGTGCCAGCAGCTTCATGGCGAAAGAGACCCAGTACTTC

d_gene: .
abundance: .
j_gene: TRBJ2-3
v_gene: TRBV7-2
CDR3aa: CASSNIGPDTQYF
CDR3nt: TGTGCCAGCAGCAATATTGGCCCAGATACGCAGTATTTT

d_gene: .
abundance: .
j_gene: TRBJ1-1
v_gene: TRBV20-1
CDR3aa: CSARGDMNTEAFF
CDR3nt: TGCAGTGCTAGAGGAGACATGAACACTGAAGCTTTCTTT

d_gene: .
abundance: .
j_gene: TRBJ1-6
v_gene: TRBV4-3
CDR3aa: CASSQDLDSPLHF
CDR3nt: TGCGCCAGCAGCCAAGATTTAGATTCACCCCTCCACTTT

d_gene: .
abundance: .
j_gene: TRBJ2-2
v_gene: TRBV12-3/TRBV12-4
CDR3aa: CATQLGAIGELFF
CDR3nt: TGTGCCACTCAGTTGGGGGCCATCGGGGAGCTGTTTTTT

d_gene: TRBD2
abundance: few
j_gene: TRBJ2-7
v_gene: TRBV5-6
CDR3aa: CASKLMAGDEQYF
CDR3nt: TGTGCCAGCAAGCTGATGGCGGGGGACGAGCAGTACTTC

d_gene: .
abundance: .
j_gene: TRBJ2-2
v_gene: TRBV5-1
CDR3aa: CASRMFIRTNNTGELFF
CDR3nt: TGCGCCAGCAGAATGTTCATCAGGACAAACAACACCGGGGAGCTGTTTTTT

d_gene: .
abundance: few
j_gene: TRBJ1-4
v_gene: TRBV27
CDR3aa: CASKREGADSTTNEKLFF
CDR3nt: TGTGCCAGCAAAAGGGAAGGGGCGGACTCCACAACTAATGAAAAACTGTTTTTT

d_gene: TRBD2
abundance: few
j_gene: TRBJ2-7
v_gene: TRBV7-2
CDR3aa: CASSSAGGVSYEQYF
CDR3nt: TGTGCCAGCAGCTCGGCGGGGGGGGTCTCCTACGAGCAGTACTTC

d_gene: .
abundance: .
j_gene: TRBJ2-5
v_gene: TRBV5-1
CDR3aa: CASSRTPGAQETQYF
CDR3nt: TGCGCCAGCAGCCGGACCCCCGGGGCCCAAGAGACCCAGTACTTC

d_gene: .
abundance: few
j_gene: TRBJ2-1
v_gene: TRBV7-2
CDR3aa: CASHLGGSSYNEQFF
CDR3nt: TGTGCCAGCCACCTTGGCGGCAGCTCCTACAATGAGCAGTTCTTC

d_gene: .
abundance: .
j_gene: TRBJ2-2
v_gene: TRBV28
CDR3aa: CASSLGGTGSGELFF
CDR3nt: TGTGCCAGCAGTTTAGGGGGGACTGGCAGCGGGGAGCTGTTTTTT

d_gene: .
abundance: .
j_gene: TRBJ2-1
v_gene: TRBV10-3
CDR3aa: CAISDNQEGQFF
CDR3nt: TGTGCCATCAGTGACAACCAGGAAGGGCAGTTCTTC

d_gene: .
abundance: many
j_gene: TRBJ1-2
v_gene: TRBV7-2
CDR3aa: CASSFREGTGYTF
CDR3nt: TGTGCCAGCAGCTTTAGGGAGGGGACCGGCTACACCTTC

d_gene: TRBD2
abundance: .
j_gene: TRBJ2-3
v_gene: TRBV5-1
CDR3aa: CASSSFSGGPSADTQYF
CDR3nt: TGCGCCAGCAGCTCCTTTAGCGGGGGGCCCTCCGCGGATACGCAGTATTTT

d_gene: TRBD1
abundance: .
j_gene: TRBJ1-6
v_gene: TRBV5-3
CDR3aa: CASSPFTGARSPLHF
CDR3nt: TGTGCCAGCAGCCCTTTTACAGGGGCTCGGTCACCCCTCCACTTT

d_gene: .
abundance: .
j_gene: TRBJ2-2
v_gene: TRBV15
CDR3aa: CATSRDFGAPQGNTGELFF
CDR3nt: TGTGCCACCAGCAGAGATTTCGGGGCCCCACAAGGGAACACCGGGGAGCTGTTTTTT

d_gene: TRBD1
abundance: .
j_gene: TRBJ2-3
v_gene: TRBV6-1
CDR3aa: CATRTGGTDTQYF
CDR3nt: TGTGCCACCAGGACAGGGGGCACAGATACGCAGTATTTT

d_gene: .
abundance: .
j_gene: TRBJ1-3
v_gene: TRBV6-1
CDR3aa: CASRLQRAGNTIYF
CDR3nt: TGTGCCAGCCGCTTACAAAGGGCGGGAAACACCATATATTTT

d_gene: .
abundance: .
j_gene: TRBJ2-1
v_gene: TRBV7-6
CDR3aa: CASSSQQNNEQFF
CDR3nt: TGTGCCAGCAGCTCCCAACAGAACAATGAGCAGTTCTTC

d_gene: .
abundance: few
j_gene: TRBJ1-5
v_gene: TRBV7-2
CDR3aa: CASSLLWDNQPQHF
CDR3nt: TGTGCCAGCAGCTTATTATGGGACAATCAGCCCCAGCATTTT

d_gene: .
abundance: few
j_gene: TRBJ2-2
v_gene: TRBV7-6
CDR3aa: CASSPPYGTGELFF
CDR3nt: TGTGCCAGCAGCCCCCCTTATGGGACCGGGGAGCTGTTTTTT